This record concerns one T cell receptor (beta chain) sequence. Assay used: immunoSEQ multiplex PCR; TCRdb lists only in-frame clones, some missing. This sample has 60,000 to 95,000 clones, with 75% to 95% found just once. This CDR3 spans 14 amino acids. V gave up 1 base and J gave up 10 bases, with 13 bases separating them. Germline CDR1 reads SEHNR; CDR2 reads FQNEAQ (reference sequence). This sample stems from a study of technical replicates of blood from several donors. This sequence was found in a human donor in good health. Some clones in this sample may be carry-over from other donors' samples. J is TRBJ1-4 and V is TRBV7-9; weak D call: TRBD1 (5 bases). Sequenced input: T cells isolated from PBMCs. Here the CDR3 reads CASSLVAGTPKLFF. DNA of the CDR3: TGTGCCAGCAGCTTAGTGGCAGGGACTCCAAAACTGTTTTTT.